Below are 32 T cell receptor beta chains sequenced from a single sample in a study of metastatic and nonmetastatic thyroid tumors. All patients were untreated before thyroid surgery. TCRdb re-clonotyped the PCR reads through MiXCR. Counted here are about 93,000 clones, roughly an eighth occurring once; the ten biggest clones make up 10% to 12%. Sample: blood. The receptors here all came from a female donor with papillary thyroid cancer or a benign thyroid nodule (not recorded which). Some clones in this sample may be carry-over from other donors' samples.

The V gene is TRBV12-3 or TRBV12-4, the J gene TRBJ2-2, with unresolved D. V lost 1 base to trimming and J lost 6 bases, with 9 bases between them. CDR3 length: 14 amino acids. The CDR3 DNA reads as TGTGCCAGCAGTTTAGGGCAGAGCGCCGGGGAGCTGTTTTTT. Translating it yields CASSLGQSAGELFF.

This clone was observed many times. V is TRBV6-1 and J is TRBJ1-2; 7 bases line up with TRBD1. J gave up 7 bases and V 0 bases, and 5 bases lay outside the gene matches. Germline CDR1 and CDR2: MNHNS and SASEGT. The CDR3 is made up of 14 amino acids. The CDR3 region is CASSEAGQRRGYTF. As DNA, the CDR3 is TGTGCCAGCAGTGAAGCGGGACAGCGCCGTGGCTACACCTTC.

This clone has ten or more counts. The CDR3 spells CASSPPGPGNEQYF. DNA for the CDR3: TGTGCCAGCTCACCACCCGGACCCGGCAACGAGCAGTACTTC. J is TRBJ2-7 and V is TRBV18; no clear D. The V end was cut by 0 bases, the J end by 5 bases, with 11 bases between. The CDR3 loop spans 14 amino acids. CDR1 is KGHSH and CDR2 is LQKENI in the germline V gene.

This clone was seen at least ten times. The chain has TRBV10-3 and TRBJ2-2; TRBD1 agrees at 8 bases. The CDR3 loop spans 12 amino acids. Trimming cost V 9 bases and J 7 bases; bases outside gene matches: 4. Germline V gives CDR1 ENHRY, CDR2 SYGVKD. The CDR3 here is CAIQQGVGELFF. The CDR3, as DNA: TGTGCCATACAACAGGGGGTCGGGGAGCTGTTTTTT.

The table lists this clone with many counts. The chain is built from TRBV29-1 and TRBJ2-3; D is ambiguous. The CDR3 is 12 residues long. Trimming removed 5 bases from V and 2 bases from J, with 8 bases in between. Germline-derived CDR1 and CDR2 are SQVTM and ANQGSEA. In DNA form, the CDR3 reads TGCAGCGTTAGGGTATTCACAGATACGCAGTATTTT. Translating gives CSVRVFTDTQYF.

This clone was observed at least ten times. The J gene is TRBJ2-3, the V gene TRBV30; D is uncertain. The CDR3 has 12 residues. From germline, CDR1 is GTSNPN and CDR2 SVGIG (reference sequence). This CDR3 reads CALRPRQDTQYF. The CDR3 DNA reads TGTGCGTTACGCCCGAGGCAAGATACGCAGTATTTT.

This clone has a count of ten or more. The chain uses TRBV6-5 and TRBJ2-7, with TRBD2 identical over 11 bases. The J segment lost 4 bases and the V segment lost 2 bases, leaving 7 bases of the junction unmatched. The CDR3 is made up of 16 amino acids. Germline values: CDR1 MNHEY, CDR2 SVGAGI. The CDR3 DNA follows: TGTGCCAGCAGTTACGGAGGGACTAGCGGAAAATACGAGCAGTACTTC. Its protein product is CASSYGGTSGKYEQYF.

This clone appeared many times. V gene TRBV24-1 combines with J gene TRBJ2-5, with 7 nucleotides matching TRBD2. The germline CDR1 and CDR2 sequences are KGHDR and SFDVKD. The CDR3 runs 17 residues. V was pared by 2 bases and J by 5 bases, with 13 bases of the junction left unmatched. CDR3 amino acids: CATSDSRVAGSAETQYF. The CDR3 coding sequence is TGTGCCACCAGTGATTCCCGGGTAGCGGGCTCGGCGGAGACCCAGTACTTC.

The sample holds many counts of this clone. The chain employs TRBV24-1 and TRBJ2-1; no firm D call. Germline-derived CDR1 and CDR2 are KGHDR and SFDVKD. The CDR3 is made up of 15 amino acids. The V end was cut by 5 bases, the J end by 6 bases, with 16 bases between. CDR3 nucleotides: TGTGCCACCAGTGCATTCGCCTCTGGGGTCAATGAGCAGTTCTTC. As protein: CATSAFASGVNEQFF.

This clone was counted ten times or more. This chain uses TRBV27 with TRBJ2-1; 13 nucleotides match TRBD2. CDR1 MNHEY and CDR2 SMNVEV come from the germline V gene (reference sequence). Trimming cost V 2 bases and J 5 bases; bases outside gene matches: 6. The CDR3 contains 17 residues. The CDR3 coding sequence is TGTGCCAGCAGTTTAAATTTCGGGACTAGCGGGGACAATGAGCAGTTCTTC. It translates to CASSLNFGTSGDNEQFF.

This clone was seen many times. Distinct nucleotide sequences in the sample also encode this CDR3. The chain is built from TRBV7-9 and TRBJ1-1; D gene unclear. Trimming pared 5 bases from V and 3 bases from J, leaving 7 bases between. Germline-derived CDR1 and CDR2 are SEHNR and FQNEAQ (reference sequence). The CDR3 sequence is 12 residues long. For the CDR3, the DNA is TGTGCCAGCAGCGAAGGGTACACTGAAGCTTTCTTT. Protein product: CASSEGYTEAFF.

This clone has a count of ten or more. The V gene is TRBV12-3 or TRBV12-4, the J gene TRBJ1-5; D perhaps matches TRBD1 (5 bases). The length of the CDR3 is 14 residues. V lost 4 bases to trimming and J lost 5 bases, with 12 bases between them. In DNA, the CDR3 is TGTGCCAGCAGTTGGGGACGGGGACATCAGCCCCAGCATTTT. Protein sequence: CASSWGRGHQPQHF.

This clone was seen repeatedly, ten times or more. At one end, the junction sequence differs from germline, possibly due to a read error. The rearrangement uses TRBV6-1 and TRBJ2-3; a possible D gene is TRBD2 (6 bases). CDR1 and CDR2 from the germline V gene are MNHNS and SASEGT. This CDR3 contains 15 residues. Here the CDR3 reads CASSDGSGSTNTRYF. CDR3 DNA sequence: TGTGCCAGCAGTGACGGTAGCGGTAGCACAAATACGCGGTATTTT.

This clone was seen ten or more times. The V and J genes are TRBV20-1 and TRBJ2-7, with 10 bases that match TRBD2. Germline CDR1 DFQATT, CDR2 SNEGSKA (reference sequence). The junction had 9 bases not matched to a gene; V was cut back by 3 bases and J by 7 bases. The CDR3 totals 14 residues. CDR3 sequence reads: CSASRASGSREQYF. CDR3 coding DNA: TGCAGTGCTAGCCGCGCTAGCGGGAGTCGGGAGCAGTACTTC.

The J gene is TRBJ2-7, the V gene TRBV13; D unclear. V was trimmed by 4 bases and J by 4 bases, leaving 20 bases between them. The CDR3 covers 16 residues. Looked up from germline, CDR1 is PRHDT and CDR2 is FYEKMQ (reference sequence). CDR3 nucleotide sequence: TGTGCCAGCAGCTCCCGGCTCTGTCTCAAGGTTTACGAGCAGTACTTC. Translation gives CASSSRLCLKVYEQYF. The full variable domain, rest sourced from reference TRBV13 and TRBJ2-7, is AAGVIQSPRHLIKEKRETATLKCYPIPRHDTVYWYQQGPGQDPQFLISFYEKMQSDKGSIPDRFSAQQFSDYHSELNMSSLELGDSALYFCASSSRLCLKVYEQYFGPGTRLTVT.

This clone occurred many times. V and J are TRBV28 and TRBJ2-7, with 9 bases identical to TRBD1. Per the germline V gene, CDR1 is MDHEN and CDR2 is SYDVKM. V was clipped by 7 bases and J by 2 bases; unmatched bases: 12. The CDR3 is 16 residues long. The CDR3 is CASTPNPGQGTYEQYF. CDR3 bases: TGTGCCAGCACCCCGAACCCGGGACAGGGCACCTACGAGCAGTACTTC.

This clone has a count of ten or more. The chain carries TRBV27 and TRBJ1-1, with D hard to call. CDR3 length: 18 amino acids. The V end lost 1 base, the J end lost 0 bases, and 18 bases lay between the germline ends. Germline V gives CDR1 MNHEY, CDR2 SMNVEV (reference sequence). CDR3 residues: CASSLYPIVPGMNTEAFF. CDR3 DNA: TGTGCCAGCAGTTTATACCCGATAGTACCGGGGATGAACACTGAAGCTTTCTTT.

This clone came up many times. The rearrangement uses TRBV19 and TRBJ2-2; D might be TRBD1 or TRBD2, each matching 6 bases. Trimming cost V 8 bases and J 0 bases, with 13 bases left between them. The CDR3 totals 15 residues. Germline CDR1 LNHDA, CDR2 SQIVND (reference sequence). CDR3 DNA: TGTGCCAGTCGAAAGGGGGGATCGAACACCGGGGAGCTGTTTTTT. Translating gives CASRKGGSNTGELFF.

This clone came up many times. This chain uses TRBV20-1 with TRBJ1-1, with a possible D match to TRBD1 (5 bases). This CDR3 has 13 residues. The ends were cut back, 1 base at V and 4 bases at J, with 10 bases in the middle. CDR1 is DFQATT and CDR2 is SNEGSKA in the germline V gene (reference sequence). CDR3 nucleotide sequence: TGCAGTGCTAGAGGTCAGGGTAGCACTGAAGCTTTCTTT. Translated, it gives CSARGQGSTEAFF.

There are many counts of this clone. The CDR3 sequence is CASSSSGLSNTGELFF. DNA of the CDR3: TGTGCCAGCAGCTCATCGGGACTATCGAACACCGGGGAGCTGTTTTTT. V gene TRBV11-2 combines with J gene TRBJ2-2; 7 nucleotides align to TRBD2. The length of the CDR3 is 16 residues. Per the germline V gene, CDR1 is SGHAT and CDR2 is FQNNGV. V lost 4 bases to trimming and J lost 0 bases; unmatched junction nucleotides: 5.

This clone was detected many times. The chain employs TRBV19 and TRBJ2-3, with 7 bases aligning to TRBD2. Trimming removed 1 base from V and 3 bases from J; junction bases left unmatched: 4. The V gene's germline CDR1 is LNHDA and CDR2 SQIVND (reference sequence). This CDR3 spans 15 amino acids. The CDR3 reads CASSIVREGTDTQYF. As DNA, the CDR3 is TGTGCCAGTAGTATAGTTAGGGAGGGGACAGATACGCAGTATTTT.

In its sample, this clone was seen many times. V gene TRBV30 combines with J gene TRBJ1-3; D gene ambiguous. Germline values: CDR1 GTSNPN, CDR2 SVGIG (reference sequence). The V end lost 3 bases, the J end lost 0 bases, and 12 bases lay between the germline ends. The CDR3 extends over 15 amino acids. CDR3 region: CAWRRSPNSGNTIYF. For the CDR3, the DNA is TGTGCCTGGAGACGCTCACCTAACTCTGGAAACACCATATATTTT.

About this clone itself: At one boundary the junction diverges from the germline segment, which might be a read error. V gene TRBV20-1 combines with J gene TRBJ2-1; 11 nucleotides align to TRBD2. Germline V CDR1 and CDR2: DFQATT, SNEGSKA (reference sequence). The CDR3 is made up of 16 amino acids. The CDR3 coding sequence is TGCAGTGCATCGCTAGCGGGAGGATTCTCCTACAATGGGCAGTTCTTC. Protein product: CSASLAGGFSYNGQFF.

This clone was picked up many times. The chain's CDR3 is CASSQAVSSNSPLHF. CDR3 nucleotide sequence: TGCGCCAGCAGCCAAGCGGTGTCGAGTAATTCACCCCTCCACTTT. The gene calls are TRBV4-3 and TRBJ1-6; D gene uncertain. From germline, CDR1 is LGHNA and CDR2 YSLEER. Trimming removed 1 base at V and 6 bases at J, with 10 bases between. There are 15 residues in the CDR3.

This sequence joins TRBV4-2 and TRBJ2-2; the D is unclear. The germline gives CDR1 LGHNA, CDR2 YNFKEQ. This CDR3 spans 15 amino acids. V was pared by 0 bases and J by 7 bases, with 12 bases between. CDR3 loop: CASSQEVGGVGELFF. CDR3 nucleotide sequence: TGTGCCAGCAGCCAAGAGGTGGGTGGGGTCGGGGAGCTGTTTTTT.

The sample holds many counts of this clone. The genes are TRBV19 and TRBJ1-2; maybe TRBD1 (6 bases). The CDR3 sequence is 15 residues long. Trimming took off 11 bases at V and 0 bases at J, with 19 bases between the two ends. Germline lookup yields CDR1 LNHDA and CDR2 SQIVND (reference sequence). In DNA, the CDR3 is TGTGCCTCTAAGGGGGGTTGGGGATCTAACTATGGCTACACCTTC. Its translation is CASKGGWGSNYGYTF.

This clone was counted many times. The chain has TRBV30 and TRBJ1-2, with TRBD1 identical over 7 bases. CDR1 is GTSNPN and CDR2 is SVGIG in the germline V gene (reference sequence). This CDR3 is built from 13 residues. With 3 bases clipped from V and 3 bases from J, the junction kept 4 bases outside the gene matches. The CDR3 loop reads CAWSADRDYGYTF. CDR3 DNA sequence: TGTGCCTGGAGCGCCGACAGGGACTATGGCTACACCTTC.

This clone was recorded at least ten times. The chain links TRBV30 to TRBJ2-5, with 12 bases that match TRBD2. The germline CDR1 and CDR2 sequences are GTSNPN and SVGIG (reference sequence). V shed 3 bases, J shed 1 base, and the junction held 6 bases outside the gene matches. The CDR3 extends over 16 amino acids. The CDR3 protein is CAWSDPGLAGQETQYF. Written as DNA, the CDR3 is TGTGCCTGGAGCGACCCGGGACTAGCGGGCCAAGAGACCCAGTACTTC.

About this clone: A single base separates this from a much larger clone, so it may be a read error. The chain employs TRBV7-8 and TRBJ1-4; D is unresolved. Germline V gives CDR1 SGHVS, CDR2 FQNEAQ. The CDR3 totals 15 residues. Between the trimmed V and J ends, which lost 6 bases and 7 bases, there was a span of 18 bases. The CDR3 loop reads CASSSIRGFGEKLFF. The CDR3 DNA reads as TGTGCCAGCAGTTCAATCCGGGGTTTTGGTGAAAAACTGTTTTTT.

The table lists this clone with many counts. The genes are TRBV30 and TRBJ2-5, with 12 bases matching TRBD1. Losses at the gene ends were 3 bases for V and 9 bases for J; bases not matched to a gene: 11. Germline V gives CDR1 GTSNPN, CDR2 SVGIG (reference sequence). The CDR3 spans 15 residues. CDR3 residues: CAWRTWDRGRMAQYF. The CDR3 DNA reads as TGTGCCTGGAGGACGTGGGACAGGGGGCGCATGGCCCAGTACTTC.

This clone was counted at least ten times. The rearrangement joins TRBV4-2 to TRBJ1-1; 7 positions match TRBD1. V trimming: 4 bases; J trimming: 4 bases; junction bases outside the gene matches: 15. Germline V gene data show CDR1 as LGHNA and CDR2 as YNFKEQ. This CDR3 has 17 amino acids. Here the CDR3 reads CASSPLISTGSFTEAFF. CDR3 nucleotide sequence: TGTGCCAGCAGCCCCTTAATATCGACAGGGAGTTTCACTGAAGCTTTCTTT.

In its sample, this clone was seen many times. The gene calls are TRBV20-1 and TRBJ2-7; the D gene is possibly TRBD1 (6 bases). V gave up 3 bases and J gave up 2 bases, with 14 bases separating them. The CDR3 length is 14 residues. Germline V gene lookup returns CDR1 DFQATT and CDR2 SNEGSKA (reference sequence). The CDR3 DNA sequence: TGCAGTGCTAGCAACAGAGGGGGACCCTACGAGCAGTACTTC. Protein sequence: CSASNRGGPYEQYF.